One T cell receptor beta chain is described in this entry. Profiling relied on immunoSEQ multiplex PCR, and the TCRdb table lists in-frame clones only, not all of them. Of tens of thousands of clones listed, approximately 96% are singletons. This entry belongs to a study of T cells after somatic rescue of genetic block. The germline V gene encodes CDR1 SGHTA and CDR2 FQGNSA. Losses at the gene ends were 1 base for V and 4 bases for J; bases not matched to a gene: 5. The CDR3 extends over 17 amino acids. The sample was peripheral blood mononuclear cells (PBMCs). This TCR was recovered from a child less than two years old. This chain uses TRBV7-2 with TRBJ2-2, with 11 positions matching TRBD2. CDR3 sequence (DNA): TGTGCCAGCAGCTTAGGGGGACTAGCGGTACGCACCGGGGAGCTGTTTTTT. Amino acid sequence: CASSLGGLAVRTGELFF. Full variable domain (missing parts from reference TRBV7-2 and TRBJ2-2): GAGVSQSPSNKVTEKGKDVELRCDPISGHTALYWYRQSLGQGLEFLIYFQGNSAPDKSGLPSDRFSAERTGGSVSTLTIQRTQQEDSAVYLCASSLGGLAVRTGELFFGEGSRLTVL.